Listed below are T cell receptor beta chains from one sample, sequenced in a study of type 1 and type 2 diabetes patients. TCRdb redid the calling of the multiplex PCR reads with MiXCR, one entry per CDR3 protein. This table has 270,000 or so distinct CDR3 sequences, more than 45% appearing once. Sequences were obtained from peripheral blood mononuclear cells (PBMCs). These receptors were collected from a man between 18 and 35 years old with type 2 diabetes. CDR3s include the opening cysteine and the closing phenylalanine or tryptophan.

v_gene	j_gene	CDR3aa
TRBV28	TRBJ2-7	CASRPPGSSYEQYF
TRBV20-1	TRBJ1-5	CSAYDRGGNQPQHF
TRBV27	TRBJ1-3	CASSPTVSGNTIYF
TRBV28	TRBJ1-1	CASGTWTGADTEAFF
TRBV30	TRBJ1-6	CAWSRGDNSPLHF
TRBV20-1	TRBJ1-2	CSARVPGQGGGGYTF
TRBV11-2	TRBJ1-1	CASSVGERTEAFF
TRBV7-3	TRBJ2-6	CASSAVGTAPPGANVLTF
TRBV20-1	TRBJ2-5	CSGGKETQYF
TRBV30	TRBJ2-7	CAWSTSGTSEQYF
TRBV5-1	TRBJ2-7	CASSLAPYSGYEQYF
TRBV19	TRBJ2-5	CASSKGNRDLETQYF
TRBV25-1	TRBJ2-1	CASSDLRGPTYNEQFF
TRBV19	TRBJ1-5	CASSIGGDSNQPQHF
TRBV28	TRBJ2-1	CASRAYSSYNEQFF
TRBV7-3	TRBJ2-1	CASSPGSGGEQFF
TRBV10-2	TRBJ1-4	CASSDEGLREKLFF
TRBV19	TRBJ2-4	CASSTYLTGVLENIQYF
TRBV19	TRBJ1-6	CASRVFNSPLHF
TRBV15	TRBJ1-6	CATSRGPGGSPLHF
TRBV2	TRBJ1-1	CASRSPGRGNTEAFF
TRBV19	TRBJ2-1	CASSSGDAYNEQFF
TRBV20-1	TRBJ1-5	CSARQGQAQPQHF
TRBV2	TRBJ2-3	CASRGQGSKTDTQYF
TRBV2	TRBJ1-5	CASSFGGQPQHF
TRBV14	TRBJ1-3	CASSLPGGNDTIYF
TRBV3-1	TRBJ2-5	CASSQGQLVQETQYF
TRBV20-1	TRBJ2-7	CSAPGQGERAHEQYF
TRBV20-1	TRBJ2-7	CSAREGASPYEQYF
TRBV19	TRBJ1-6	CASRGQMGSYNSPLHF
TRBV27	TRBJ2-7	CASSGQGSYEQYF
TRBV10-1	TRBJ2-3	CASSGAASTDTQYF
TRBV19	TRBJ2-4	CASSYLAGERVGGGIQYF
TRBV20-1	TRBJ2-4	CSARDRQVGVRNIQYF
TRBV20-1	TRBJ1-2	CSARSGGAGYGYTF
TRBV19	TRBJ2-1	CASSPNRGNEQFF
TRBV19	TRBJ2-7	CASSSLGLSYGQYF
TRBV19	TRBJ1-1	CASSPVPGHLNTEAFF
TRBV6-6	TRBJ1-2	CASSQTGSNGYTF
TRBV6-1	TRBJ1-2	CASSYSRGADHGYTF
TRBV10-2	TRBJ1-1	CASSQSGQGSTEAFF
TRBV15	TRBJ1-5	CATSKGASGNQPQHF
TRBV30	TRBJ1-5	CASSLTGRQPQHF
TRBV19	TRBJ2-1	CASSIEGNEQFF
TRBV30	TRBJ2-5	CAWSGGLSGGIETQYF
TRBV25-1	TRBJ2-3	CASSACGLRQGQRTDTQYF